The 3 T cell receptor beta chains given below trace back to one sample, sequenced in a study of spatial heterogeneity in lung cancer (dated by TCRdb to between 2018 and 2021). Beyond this particular receptor, the publication reports: A correlation was observed between the number of expanded intratumoral alpha and beta TCRs and the tumor nonsynonymous mutation count.

The time point label here, explained by the study, means: sample taken at primary tumor resection. No antigens are known for them. Libraries were constructed by 5' RACE. Reads for this sample came from a NextSeq 500. Using fastp at Q25 and MiXCR, TCRdb reprocessed the public reads and kept productive beta chains. Merged by CDR3 protein, the rows form single entries marked with the most common genes and DNA. This sample gives over 8,500 distinct CDR3 sequences in total; over 11% of them show up just once. Roughly an eighth of the sample is taken by the ten largest. Source: lung tumor tissue, taken at surgery. The source is a male donor with early-stage non-small cell lung cancer.

This clonotype was observed a handful of times. A much larger clone differs by one base, so this may be a read error. The conserved phenylalanine or tryptophan normally closing the CDR3 is absent here, so this likely arose from a read error. As an off-target read in a library built for alpha chains, this beta chain has a frequency of little significance. The rearrangement uses TRBV23-1 and TRBJ2-1, with a weak D call TRBD1 (5 bases). TRBV23-1 is annotated as an ORF whose role is uncertain. Trimming removed 4 bases at V and 4 bases at J, with 20 bases between. This CDR3 comprises 17 residues. The CDR3 DNA reads TGCGCCAGCAGTCTACCCTGCACCAGGGTGGCGTACAATGAGCAGTTCTCC. It encodes CASSLPCTRVAYNEQFS.

This clonotype was detected many times. This beta chain is off target for a library built for alpha chains, so its abundance means little. The chain recombines TRBV20-1 with TRBJ1-6, with TRBD1 identical over 8 bases. The CDR3 length is 15 residues. Germline V gene data show CDR1 as DFQATT and CDR2 as SNEGSKA (reference sequence). V lost 5 bases to trimming and J lost 0 bases; unmatched junction nucleotides: 3. In nucleotides, the CDR3 is TGCAGTGCTTCAGGGGGCAACTCCTATAATTCACCCCTCCACTTT. Its protein is CSASGGNSYNSPLHF.

This clonotype was observed once. This beta chain is a stray sequence in a library constructed for alpha chains; its clone size is not meaningful. V gene TRBV20-1 combines with J gene TRBJ2-2; D perhaps matches TRBD2 (5 bases). The CDR3 consists of 16 residues. Trimming took 2 bases from V and 1 from J, leaving 14 bases between them. Germline V gene sequence: CDR1 DFQATT, CDR2 SNEGSKA (reference sequence). CDR3 sequence reads: CSARPPGRLNTGELFF. The CDR3 coding sequence is TGCAGTGCTAGACCCCCGGGGAGATTGAACACCGGGGAGCTGTTTTTT.